Detailed here is one T cell receptor (beta chain). At one boundary the junction diverges from the germline segment, which might be a read error. Other DNA sequences in this sample translate to the same CDR3. This sample is part of a study of cytomegalovirus exposure and HLA in healthy donors. Use of 60 Vbeta and 13 Jbeta primers characterized the PCR. Data came from immunoSEQ multiplex PCR; TCRdb stores just in-frame clones and leaves some out. The data show about 100,000 clones, with less than 75% seen just once and roughly 11% held by the top ten. The source of this sequence is a man aged 35 to 55 in good health and CMV-seropositive. Sequenced: PBMCs.

The CDR3 DNA reads TGTGCCAGCAGCTTAGGGGCTGAGATGAACACTGAAGCTTTCTTC. Translation: CASSLGAEMNTEAFF. The chain couples TRBV7-6 to TRBJ1-1; no clear D. CDR3 length equals 15 residues. Germline V gene data show CDR1 as SGHVS and CDR2 as FNYEAQ.